Detailed here is one T cell receptor beta chain. Trimming cost V 3 bases and J 5 bases, with 20 bases left between them. Germline CDR1 WNHNN, CDR2 SYGVQD (reference sequence). The CDR3 is made up of 16 amino acids. MiXCR was run by TCRdb on the RT-PCR reads, yielding one entry per CDR3 protein. Of about 700,000 distinct CDR3 sequences detected, more than 13% appear once; the ten largest clones hold about 3.6%. This clonotype was sampled from a female donor in good health, serving as a healthy control. The material sequenced was memory CD4+ T cells from blood. The V call is TRBV10-1, the J call TRBJ2-7; D assignment may be TRBD1 or TRBD2 (5 bases each). The CDR3 bases are TGCGCCAGCAGTGATCCCCCAGGGACGGGATACAACGAGCAGTACTTC. Protein sequence: CASSDPPGTGYNEQYF.